Listed here is a single T cell receptor (beta chain). The antigen remains unidentified. Germline CDR1 and CDR2: SGHTA and FQGNSA. The CDR3 length is 17 residues. V lost 5 bases, J lost 5 bases, and 12 bases stayed unmatched. The data derive from a study of T-cell memory formation after mild COVID-19. Turning to the study itself: Most TCR clusters belonged to a single donor. Whole-study results and caveats: Still unconfirmed is whether the second-wave clones peaking on day 37 recognized SARS-CoV-2. The study found balanced CD4/CD8 in clones contracting day 15 to 85 and a CD4+ lean in later expanders. Pre-infection memory contained some responding clones, which suggested that cross-reactive memory had joined.

TCRdb redid the calling of the 5' RACE reads with MiXCR, one entry per CDR3 protein. The table records over 25,000 distinct CDR3 sequences, 20% to 25% of them present only once. This rearrangement joins TRBV7-2 to TRBJ2-3; the match to TRBD2 covers 11 bases. Sequencing was done on a sample of PBMCs or a T cell subset sorted from them (not recorded which). The sequence was obtained from an adult who had mild COVID-19 (a few samples of this study predate the infection). Cell type and time point are not known. The CDR3 here is CASSAFLSGGAVDTQYF. In nucleotides, the CDR3 is TGTGCCAGCAGCGCCTTTCTTAGCGGGGGGGCCGTAGATACGCAGTATTTT.